The sequence of this TCR beta chain was determined in a study of cytomegalovirus exposure and HLA in healthy donors. CDR3 size: 14 residues. Germline assignment: CDR1 MNHNS and CDR2 SASEGT. Trimming removed 6 bases from V and 5 bases from J; junction bases left unmatched: 7. This PCR relied on a set of 60 Vbeta primers and 13 Jbeta primers. Produced via immunoSEQ multiplex PCR; TCRdb's table is partial and in-frame only. In the table there are roughly 120,000 clones, 81% of which are singletons. This clonotype originated in a woman aged 25 to 39 in good health and CMV-seronegative. The chain links TRBV6-1 to TRBJ2-5; 9 bases line up with TRBD1. Material for sequencing was PBMCs. The CDR3 DNA reads as TGTGCCAGCAGCCGAACAGGGGGCCTTGAGACCCAGTACTTC. Protein: CASSRTGGLETQYF.